Listed below are T cell receptor beta chains from one sample, sequenced in a study of T cells in Graves' hyperthyroidism and ophthalmopathy. In TCRdb, the multiplex PCR reads were re-called with MiXCR into one record per CDR3 protein. The repertoire holds roughly 300,000 distinct CDR3 sequences, with around 23% as singletons. Sequenced material: blood. The receptors shown here come from a woman aged 45-65 years with Graves' hyperthyroidism. CDR3s include the opening cysteine and the closing phenylalanine or tryptophan. Each record gives: J gene, clone size, D gene, V gene, CDR3 protein, CDR3 DNA. D genes are given only for firm matches. Part of the rows lack a size; the others show once, few, many or a class for expanded clones.

j_call: TRBJ2-5
clone_size: many
d_call: TRBD1
v_call: TRBV5-5
cdr3_aa: CASSSGTGGATPYF
cdr3_nt: TGTGCCAGCAGCTCCGGGACAGGGGGCGCGACTCCGTACTTC

j_call: TRBJ2-3
clone_size: few
d_call: TRBD2
v_call: TRBV10-3
cdr3_aa: CAISERSGRAGDTQYF
cdr3_nt: TGTGCCATCAGTGAACGAAGCGGGAGGGCAGGAGATACGCAGTATTTT

j_call: TRBJ1-5
clone_size: -
d_call: -
v_call: TRBV29-1
cdr3_aa: CSVRVNSNQPQHF
cdr3_nt: TGCAGCGTGCGGGTTAATAGCAATCAGCCCCAGCATTTT

j_call: TRBJ2-1
clone_size: many
d_call: TRBD2
v_call: TRBV18
cdr3_aa: CASSPVTSAFSYNEQFF
cdr3_nt: TGTGCCAGCTCACCTGTGACTAGCGCCTTTTCCTACAATGAGCAGTTCTTC

j_call: TRBJ1-6
clone_size: -
d_call: TRBD1
v_call: TRBV12-5
cdr3_aa: CASGSGGENSPLHF
cdr3_nt: TGTGCTAGTGGTTCAGGGGGAGAGAATTCACCCCTCCACTTT

j_call: TRBJ2-1
clone_size: once
d_call: TRBD2
v_call: TRBV27
cdr3_aa: CASSSHRERGRENEQFF
cdr3_nt: TGTGCCAGCAGTTCCCACCGTGAGCGGGGGCGGGAAAATGAGCAGTTCTTC

j_call: TRBJ2-7
clone_size: many
d_call: -
v_call: TRBV18
cdr3_aa: CASSLQGSEQYF
cdr3_nt: TGTGCCAGCTCACTTCAAGGGAGCGAGCAGTACTTC

j_call: TRBJ1-6
clone_size: -
d_call: -
v_call: TRBV5-8
cdr3_aa: CASSRGLRGSLPLHF
cdr3_nt: TGTGCCAGCAGCCGGGGACTCAGGGGATCTTTACCCCTCCACTTT

j_call: TRBJ2-7
clone_size: many
d_call: -
v_call: TRBV7-9
cdr3_aa: CASSEGVYEQYF
cdr3_nt: TGTGCCAGCAGTGAAGGCGTCTACGAGCAGTACTTC

j_call: TRBJ2-7
clone_size: -
d_call: TRBD2
v_call: TRBV29-1
cdr3_aa: CSVPGTSGGYEQYF
cdr3_nt: TGCAGCGTTCCCGGGACTAGCGGGGGGTACGAGCAGTACTTC

j_call: TRBJ1-2
clone_size: many
d_call: -
v_call: TRBV6-1
cdr3_aa: CASSFDRHGYTF
cdr3_nt: TGTGCCAGCAGTTTCGACAGACATGGCTACACCTTC

j_call: TRBJ2-2
clone_size: many
d_call: -
v_call: TRBV11-2
cdr3_aa: CASSLDPFTGELFF
cdr3_nt: TGTGCCAGCAGCTTAGATCCGTTTACCGGGGAGCTGTTTTTT

j_call: TRBJ2-1
clone_size: many
d_call: TRBD2
v_call: TRBV7-9
cdr3_aa: CASTTAGLVPFF
cdr3_nt: TGTGCCAGCACCACAGCGGGATTGGTCCCGTTCTTC

j_call: TRBJ2-7
clone_size: many
d_call: TRBD2
v_call: TRBV28
cdr3_aa: CASKSPTSVHYEQYF
cdr3_nt: TGTGCCAGCAAATCCCCTACTAGCGTTCACTACGAGCAGTACTTC

j_call: TRBJ2-1
clone_size: -
d_call: -
v_call: TRBV4-1
cdr3_aa: CASSQRGDSYNEQFF
cdr3_nt: TGCGCCAGCAGCCAAAGGGGGGACTCCTACAATGAGCAGTTCTTC

j_call: TRBJ1-1
clone_size: many
d_call: -
v_call: TRBV5-1
cdr3_aa: CASSLGDAPRRAFF
cdr3_nt: TGCGCCAGCAGCTTAGGAGACGCCCCAAGGAGAGCTTTCTTT

j_call: TRBJ2-1
clone_size: many
d_call: TRBD2
v_call: TRBV6-2/TRBV6-3
cdr3_aa: CASSYPRSLSSGSSGNEQFF
cdr3_nt: TGTGCCAGCAGTTATCCTAGATCCCTTTCTAGCGGGAGCTCCGGGAATGAGCAGTTCTTC

j_call: TRBJ2-7
clone_size: once
d_call: TRBD2
v_call: TRBV6-1
cdr3_aa: CASSEAHTSGSNEQYF
cdr3_nt: TGTGCCAGCAGTGAAGCCCATACTAGCGGGAGCAACGAGCAGTACTTC

j_call: TRBJ2-6
clone_size: -
d_call: TRBD1
v_call: TRBV11-3
cdr3_aa: CASSPGTGTTGANVLTF
cdr3_nt: TGTGCCAGCAGTCCCGGGACAGGGACTACCGGGGCCAACGTCCTGACTTTC

j_call: TRBJ2-1
clone_size: many
d_call: -
v_call: TRBV2
cdr3_aa: CARQTALLNNEQFF
cdr3_nt: TGTGCCAGACAGACAGCCCTACTTAACAATGAGCAGTTCTTC

j_call: TRBJ2-1
clone_size: -
d_call: -
v_call: TRBV11-2
cdr3_aa: CASSFPPGARNEQFF
cdr3_nt: TGTGCCAGCAGCTTCCCCCCGGGAGCCCGGAATGAGCAGTTCTTC

j_call: TRBJ1-4
clone_size: few
d_call: -
v_call: TRBV5-1
cdr3_aa: CASSSSPVRTDEKLFF
cdr3_nt: TGCGCCAGCAGCTCCTCTCCCGTAAGGACCGATGAAAAACTGTTTTTT

j_call: TRBJ2-5
clone_size: -
d_call: -
v_call: TRBV12-3/TRBV12-4
cdr3_aa: CASSLSGIKYF
cdr3_nt: TGTGCCAGCAGCCTTAGTGGCATTAAATACTTC

j_call: TRBJ1-5
clone_size: many
d_call: -
v_call: TRBV11-2
cdr3_aa: CASSLDREQPQHF
cdr3_nt: TGTGCCAGCAGCTTAGATAGGGAGCAGCCCCAGCATTTT

j_call: TRBJ2-3
clone_size: few
d_call: TRBD2
v_call: TRBV9
cdr3_aa: CASSASAGGRTDTQYF
cdr3_nt: TGTGCCAGCAGCGCCTCAGCGGGGGGGCGCACAGATACGCAGTATTTT

j_call: TRBJ2-7
clone_size: many
d_call: -
v_call: TRBV7-9
cdr3_aa: CASSSTTLNYEQYF
cdr3_nt: TGTGCCAGCAGCTCTACTACCCTGAACTACGAGCAGTACTTC

j_call: TRBJ1-4
clone_size: once
d_call: -
v_call: TRBV2
cdr3_aa: CASRQGEKLFF
cdr3_nt: TGTGCCAGCCGACAAGGGGAAAAACTGTTTTTT

j_call: TRBJ2-1
clone_size: many
d_call: TRBD2
v_call: TRBV12-3/TRBV12-4
cdr3_aa: CASSLLAGGYRDEQFF
cdr3_nt: TGTGCCAGCAGTTTATTAGCGGGGGGCTATAGGGATGAGCAGTTCTTC

j_call: TRBJ1-6
clone_size: many
d_call: -
v_call: TRBV6-1
cdr3_aa: CASRGEGRGGGSYNSPLHF
cdr3_nt: TGTGCCAGCAGAGGAGAAGGTCGTGGCGGAGGGTCCTATAATTCACCCCTCCACTTT

j_call: TRBJ1-2
clone_size: many
d_call: TRBD1
v_call: TRBV30
cdr3_aa: CAHGQGGYGYTF
cdr3_nt: TGTGCCCACGGACAGGGGGGATATGGCTACACCTTC

j_call: TRBJ2-1
clone_size: few
d_call: -
v_call: TRBV28
cdr3_aa: CASSSKARTVYNEQFF
cdr3_nt: TGTGCCAGCAGTTCTAAAGCGCGGACAGTTTACAATGAGCAGTTCTTC

j_call: TRBJ1-2
clone_size: few
d_call: -
v_call: TRBV6-1
cdr3_aa: CASSFSVANYGYTF
cdr3_nt: TGTGCCAGCAGTTTTTCAGTCGCTAACTATGGCTACACCTTC

j_call: TRBJ1-5
clone_size: many
d_call: -
v_call: TRBV28
cdr3_aa: CASIQAPGAGQPQHF
cdr3_nt: TGTGCCAGCATCCAGGCTCCGGGGGCGGGTCAGCCCCAGCATTTT

j_call: TRBJ2-2
clone_size: many
d_call: -
v_call: TRBV6-1
cdr3_aa: CASSTGNTGELFF
cdr3_nt: TGTGCCAGCAGTACAGGGAACACCGGGGAGCTGTTTTTT

j_call: TRBJ2-1
clone_size: once
d_call: TRBD2
v_call: TRBV10-3
cdr3_aa: CAAHPGLAGGQGVNEQFF
cdr3_nt: TGTGCCGCTCACCCGGGACTAGCGGGAGGGCAAGGGGTCAATGAGCAGTTCTTC

j_call: TRBJ1-4
clone_size: many
d_call: -
v_call: TRBV3-1
cdr3_aa: CASSQGIGKLFF
cdr3_nt: TGTGCCAGCAGCCAGGGGATTGGAAAACTGTTTTTT

j_call: TRBJ1-2
clone_size: -
d_call: TRBD1
v_call: TRBV5-1
cdr3_aa: CASSAGGIYGYTF
cdr3_nt: TGCGCCAGCAGCGCAGGGGGCATCTATGGCTACACCTTC

j_call: TRBJ1-5
clone_size: -
d_call: -
v_call: TRBV28
cdr3_aa: CASSPWVITPQHF
cdr3_nt: TGTGCCAGCAGTCCTTGGGTCATCACCCCCCAGCATTTT

j_call: TRBJ1-1
clone_size: -
d_call: TRBD1
v_call: TRBV20-1
cdr3_aa: CSAPRQGQGTEAFF
cdr3_nt: TGCAGTGCGCCCAGACAGGGGCAGGGCACTGAAGCTTTCTTT

j_call: TRBJ2-7
clone_size: many
d_call: TRBD2
v_call: TRBV18
cdr3_aa: CASSPGRGRSDEQYF
cdr3_nt: TGTGCCAGCTCACCAGGGAGGGGAAGGTCCGACGAGCAGTACTTC

j_call: TRBJ1-6
clone_size: many
d_call: -
v_call: TRBV11-3
cdr3_aa: CASSLTARGSPLHF
cdr3_nt: TGTGCCAGCAGCTTGACAGCCAGGGGTTCACCCCTCCACTTT

j_call: TRBJ1-6
clone_size: many
d_call: TRBD1
v_call: TRBV20-1
cdr3_aa: CSARGGGVSPLHF
cdr3_nt: TGCAGTGCCAGGGGGGGGGGCGTCTCACCCCTCCACTTT

j_call: TRBJ1-6
clone_size: few
d_call: TRBD1
v_call: TRBV7-9
cdr3_aa: CASSLQGVGSPLHF
cdr3_nt: TGTGCCAGCAGCTTACAGGGGGTCGGTTCACCCCTCCACTTT

j_call: TRBJ2-7
clone_size: many
d_call: TRBD1
v_call: TRBV30
cdr3_aa: CAWSVLQGQGRYF
cdr3_nt: TGTGCCTGGAGTGTACTTCAGGGACAGGGGCGGTACTTC

j_call: TRBJ2-7
clone_size: -
d_call: TRBD2
v_call: TRBV18
cdr3_aa: CASSPRGLAGPSYEQYF
cdr3_nt: TGTGCCAGCTCACCACGAGGACTAGCGGGGCCGTCCTACGAGCAGTACTTC

j_call: TRBJ1-2
clone_size: -
d_call: -
v_call: TRBV7-6
cdr3_aa: CASSSTPGTYGYTF
cdr3_nt: TGTGCCAGCAGCTCTACGCCAGGGACCTATGGCTACACCTTC

j_call: TRBJ2-7
clone_size: -
d_call: TRBD1
v_call: TRBV2
cdr3_aa: CASSRTGVHEQYF
cdr3_nt: TGTGCCAGCAGTCGGACAGGGGTTCACGAGCAGTACTTC

j_call: TRBJ2-7
clone_size: once
d_call: -
v_call: TRBV2
cdr3_aa: CASRRDTLYEQYF
cdr3_nt: TGTGCCAGCAGGCGGGACACCCTCTACGAGCAGTACTTC

j_call: TRBJ2-7
clone_size: few
d_call: TRBD1
v_call: TRBV6-5
cdr3_aa: CASSSPGTGVSYEQYF
cdr3_nt: TGTGCCAGCAGTTCACCCGGGACAGGGGTCTCCTACGAGCAGTACTTC

j_call: TRBJ2-2
clone_size: few
d_call: -
v_call: TRBV19
cdr3_aa: CASRTGSTGELFF
cdr3_nt: TGTGCCAGTAGAACAGGGAGCACCGGGGAGCTGTTTTTT

j_call: TRBJ1-2
clone_size: -
d_call: -
v_call: TRBV25-1
cdr3_aa: CASSGLWGNYGYTF
cdr3_nt: TGTGCCAGCAGTGGCCTGTGGGGGAACTATGGCTACACCTTC

j_call: TRBJ2-1
clone_size: few
d_call: TRBD1
v_call: TRBV18
cdr3_aa: CASSPYTGVQSPYNEQFF
cdr3_nt: TGTGCCAGCTCGCCATATACAGGGGTCCAAAGTCCCTACAATGAGCAGTTCTTC

j_call: TRBJ2-3
clone_size: many
d_call: TRBD2
v_call: TRBV7-2
cdr3_aa: CASSPGGGRNTQYF
cdr3_nt: TGTGCCAGCAGCCCCGGGGGGGGGCGAAATACGCAGTATTTT

j_call: TRBJ1-1
clone_size: -
d_call: -
v_call: TRBV6-1
cdr3_aa: CASSEGGANTEAFF
cdr3_nt: TGTGCCAGCAGTGAAGGAGGAGCGAACACTGAAGCTTTCTTT